These 31 T cell receptor beta chains originate from one sample sequenced in a study of blood T cells in healthy people across ages. A sample-barcoded 5' primer and a J-beta primer mix were used in a second PCR of about 7 to 12 cycles. TCRdb reprocessed the 5' RACE reads via MiXCR and lists one record per CDR3 protein. Of roughly 700,000 distinct CDR3 sequences in the sample, approximately 25% were seen once. These sequences were also reported in another study, on T cells of mothers and their children.

The sample was blood. These receptors were taken from a boy aged 5-17 years in good health.

There are a few counts of this clonotype. J is TRBJ2-2 and V is TRBV7-2; D is ambiguous. The CDR3 has 13 amino acids. The germline gives CDR1 SGHTA, CDR2 FQGNSA. Trimming pared 1 base from V and 8 bases from J, leaving 8 bases between. For the CDR3, the DNA is TGTGCCAGCAGCTTAGTCTCCCAAGGGGAGCTGTTTTTT. It encodes CASSLVSQGELFF.

The table lists this clonotype with a few counts. CDR3: CASSYSTPRRGLYGYTF. The CDR3 DNA reads as TGTGCCAGCAGTTACTCGACCCCCCGCAGGGGGCTCTATGGCTACACCTTC. The chain carries TRBV6-5 and TRBJ1-2, with TRBD1 matching over 8 bases. The length of the CDR3 is 17 residues. Losses at the gene ends were 0 bases for V and 4 bases for J; bases not matched to a gene: 10. The germline gives CDR1 MNHEY, CDR2 SVGAGI.

The chain uses TRBV7-9 and TRBJ2-3, with 7 bases identical to TRBD1. Germline V gene data show CDR1 as SEHNR and CDR2 as FQNEAQ (reference sequence). CDR3 length: 14 amino acids. The V and J ends lost 2 bases and 5 bases, in that order; junction bases with no gene match: 4. CDR3 in DNA: TGTGCCAGCAGCTTATCATCAGGGGGAGATACGCAGTATTTT. It translates to CASSLSSGGDTQYF.

J is TRBJ2-5 and V is TRBV7-3, with 10 bases matching TRBD2. TRBJ2-1 matches the DNA end more closely, so the J call is doubtful. CDR3 size: 17 residues. The germline V gene encodes CDR1 SGHTA and CDR2 FQGTGA. The CDR3 is CASSPLGRLAGANEQFF. CDR3 sequence (DNA): TGTGCCAGCAGTCCGCTGGGGCGTCTAGCGGGAGCCAATGAGCAGTTCTTC.

This chain joins TRBV29-1 and TRBJ2-7; 7 nucleotides align to TRBD2. This CDR3 has 12 amino acids. CDR1 is SQVTM, CDR2 ANQGSEA, per germline. CDR3 in amino acids: CSGSGAGNEQYF. The DNA of the CDR3 is TGCAGTGGGAGTGGAGCGGGAAACGAGCAGTACTTC.

This clonotype has just a few counts. This chain links TRBV9 with TRBJ2-3; 9 bases align to TRBD2. Germline-derived CDR1 and CDR2 are SGDLS and YYNGEE. CDR3 length: 17 amino acids. V was pared by 2 bases and J by 8 bases, with 15 bases of the junction left unmatched. The CDR3 nucleotides are TGTGCCAGCAGCGTGGGCCTACGACTAGCGGACCAAAGTACGCAGTATTTT. Its translation: CASSVGLRLADQSTQYF.

A few counts support this clonotype. The genes are TRBV7-9 and TRBJ1-2, with D perhaps TRBD1 (5 bases). V lost 8 bases to trimming and J lost 4 bases, with 23 bases between them. The CDR3 contains 16 residues. Looked up from germline, CDR1 is SEHNR and CDR2 is FQNEAQ (reference sequence). CDR3 DNA sequence: TGTGCCAGCGAATCCTTGGGGCGCGGGGTAGGCTATGGCTACACCTTC. It specifies CASESLGRGVGYGYTF. The full variable domain, in which reference TRBV7-9 and TRBJ1-2 provide the parts outside the CDR3, is DTGVSQNPRHKITKRGQNVTFRCDPISEHNRLYWYRQTLGQGPEFLTYFQNEAQLEKSRLLSDRFSAERPKGSFSTLEIQRTEQGDSAMYLCASESLGRGVGYGYTFGSGTRLTVV.

This clonotype was recorded a few times. The gene calls are TRBV7-2 and TRBJ1-2; perhaps TRBD1 as D (5 bases). Trimming cost V 5 bases and J 3 bases, with 13 bases left between them. CDR1 SGHTA and CDR2 FQGNSA come from the germline V gene. CDR3 length: 14 residues. CDR3: CASSITGTHYGYTF. CDR3 coding DNA: TGTGCCAGCAGCATAACCGGGACTCACTATGGCTACACCTTC.

The V gene is TRBV25-1, the J gene TRBJ1-1; D is unresolved. Germline loops: CDR1 MGHDK, CDR2 SYGVNS. Trimming stripped 9 bases from V and 4 bases from J, with 12 bases between. The CDR3 has 12 amino acids. The chain's CDR3 is CASRYERTEAFF. The CDR3 DNA reads TGTGCCAGTCGTTACGAGCGCACTGAAGCTTTCTTT.

Details on this clonotype: Mismatch with germline at one junction end may stem from a read error. This chain links TRBV12-3 or TRBV12-4 with TRBJ1-4; 7 nucleotides align to TRBD1. CDR3 length: 19 residues. The CDR3 sequence is CAGSPYSRGLLGANEKLFF. CDR3 in DNA: TGTGCCGGCAGTCCGTACAGTAGGGGGCTCCTGGGAGCTAATGAAAAACTGTTTTTT.

This rearrangement joins TRBV14 to TRBJ2-1; 7 nucleotides line up with TRBD1. Germline loops: CDR1 SGHDN, CDR2 FVKESK. The CDR3 runs 12 residues. V lost 4 bases to trimming and J lost 12 bases; unmatched junction nucleotides: 6. The CDR3: CASSPKGARQFF. In nucleotides, the CDR3 is TGTGCCAGCAGCCCGAAGGGGGCCCGGCAGTTCTTC.

In this sample, this clonotype turned up once. This rearrangement joins TRBV24-1 to TRBJ2-7; 14 bases agree with TRBD2. The CDR3 consists of 15 residues. V was clipped by 3 bases and J by 6 bases; unmatched bases: 3. The germline CDR1 and CDR2 sequences are KGHDR and SFDVKD. The chain's CDR3 is CATSDPGLAGAEQYF. In nucleotides, the CDR3 is TGTGCCACCAGTGATCCGGGACTAGCGGGAGCCGAGCAGTACTTC.

This clonotype was observed a few times. This chain uses TRBV12-3 or TRBV12-4 with TRBJ1-3; possibly TRBD1 for D (5 bases). The CDR3 loop spans 14 amino acids. The ends were cut back, 3 bases at V and 4 bases at J, with 10 bases in the middle. CDR3 sequence reads: CASSFGTEGNTIYF. CDR3 DNA: TGTGCCAGCAGTTTCGGGACGGAAGGAAACACCATATATTTT.

This clonotype was observed a few times. V and J are TRBV3-1 and TRBJ2-7; weak D call: TRBD1 (5 bases). This CDR3 is built from 14 residues. Germline V gene sequence: CDR1 LGHDT, CDR2 YNNKEL (reference sequence). V gave up 3 bases and J gave up 2 bases, with 11 bases separating them. CDR3 residues: CASSQVTGTYEQYF. CDR3 coding DNA: TGTGCCAGCAGCCAGGTTACAGGCACCTACGAGCAGTACTTC.

The chain carries TRBV7-6 and TRBJ2-1; no clear D. CDR3 length: 16 residues. V was trimmed by 1 base and J by 9 bases, leaving 19 bases between them. CDR1 SGHVS and CDR2 FNYEAQ come from the germline V gene. The CDR3 protein is CASSLGLGFRDGEQFF. The DNA for the CDR3 is TGTGCCAGCAGCTTAGGTTTGGGTTTTCGTGATGGTGAGCAGTTCTTC.

The CDR3 is CASSPGEGGNSYEQYF. The CDR3 DNA reads TGTGCCAGCAGCCCCGGGGAAGGGGGAAACTCCTACGAGCAGTACTTC. The J gene is TRBJ2-7, the V gene TRBV21-1; the D call TRBD1 from the table was never checked on the DNA. TRBV21-1 is given as a pseudogene. The CDR3 extends over 16 amino acids.

The rearrangement joins TRBV5-1 to TRBJ2-1; 11 bases agree with TRBD2. Germline lookup yields CDR1 SGHRS and CDR2 YFSETQ. The trim removed 4 bases at V and 10 bases at J, leaving 10 bases unmatched. The CDR3 length is 15 residues. This CDR3 is CASSILAGEGGEQFF. CDR3 bases: TGCGCCAGCAGCATACTAGCGGGAGAGGGCGGGGAGCAGTTCTTC.

The chain couples TRBV12-3 or TRBV12-4 to TRBJ2-7; no definite D call. The CDR3 has 15 amino acids. V lost 4 bases to trimming and J lost 3 bases, with 16 bases between them. The CDR3 spells CASSSVAGGYYEQYF. CDR3 DNA sequence: TGTGCCAGCAGTTCCGTGGCCGGCGGTTACTACGAGCAGTACTTC.

This clonotype was seen only a few times. CDR3 in amino acids: CASSQGEGGNEQFF. CDR3 coding DNA: TGCGCCAGCAGCCAAGGAGAGGGGGGGAATGAGCAGTTCTTC. J is TRBJ2-1 and V is TRBV4-1; a possible D gene is TRBD2 (7 bases). The germline CDR1 and CDR2 sequences are MGHRA and YSYEKL. Trimming stripped 1 base from V and 7 bases from J, with 11 bases between. The length of the CDR3 is 14 residues.

The sample holds a few counts of this clonotype. This rearrangement joins TRBV12-3 or TRBV12-4 to TRBJ2-1; D may be TRBD2 (7 bases). The CDR3 is 15 residues long. Trimming took off 5 bases at V and 5 bases at J, with 16 bases between the two ends. This chain's CDR3 is CASSPGGGANNEQFF. CDR3 in DNA: TGTGCCAGCAGTCCCGGAGGGGGGGCTAACAATGAGCAGTTCTTC.

The chain uses TRBV5-7 and TRBJ2-7; tentatively, D is TRBD2 (6 bases). TRBV5-7 is annotated as an ORF whose role is uncertain. V shed 5 bases and J shed 3 bases, with 15 bases lying between them. The CDR3 has 14 residues. CDR3 DNA: TGTGCCAGCAGGCATAGACGGGAGCTCTACGAGCAGTACTTC. Its protein product is CASRHRRELYEQYF.

This clonotype appeared a few times. The rearrangement joins TRBV27 to TRBJ2-2, with D unresolved. The CDR3 runs to 12 residues. Germline values: CDR1 MNHEY, CDR2 SMNVEV (reference sequence). V was trimmed by 4 bases and J by 7 bases, leaving 7 bases between them. The CDR3 sequence: CASSSGGGELFF. The CDR3, as DNA: TGTGCCAGCAGTTCCGGTGGCGGGGAGCTGTTTTTT.

This clonotype turned up a few times. The V and J genes are TRBV28 and TRBJ1-5; the match to TRBD1 covers 8 bases. V was pared by 1 base and J by 5 bases, with 7 bases of the junction left unmatched. This CDR3 contains 16 residues. Per the germline V gene, CDR1 is MDHEN and CDR2 is SYDVKM. CDR3 protein: CASSLYQGARDQPQHF. For the CDR3, the DNA is TGTGCCAGCAGTTTATACCAGGGGGCCCGGGATCAGCCCCAGCATTTT. The complete variable domain, with remaining parts taken from reference TRBV28 and TRBJ1-5, reads DVKVTQSSRYLVKRTGEKVFLECVQDMDHENMFWYRQDPGLGLRLIYFSYDVKMKEKGDIPEGYSVSREKKERFSLILESASTNQTSMYLCASSLYQGARDQPQHFGDGTRLSIL.

This chain joins TRBV29-1 and TRBJ1-2; D possibly corresponds to TRBD1 (5 bases). Germline CDR1 reads SQVTM; CDR2 reads ANQGSEA. V lost 7 bases, J lost 6 bases, and 12 bases lay in between. This CDR3 is built from 11 residues. The CDR3: CSGSDSDGYTF. The CDR3 nucleotides are TGCAGCGGAAGTGACAGTGATGGCTACACCTTC.

The V call is TRBV7-9, the J call TRBJ1-6; 9 nucleotides align to TRBD1. Per germline, CDR1 SEHNR and CDR2 FQNEAQ (reference sequence). This CDR3 spans 13 amino acids. Trimming at V came to 6 bases and at J to 7 bases, leaving 1 base not matched to a gene. The CDR3 protein is CASRGQGNSPLHF. The DNA for the CDR3 is TGTGCCAGCAGAGGACAGGGGAATTCACCCCTCCACTTT.

This clonotype was seen a few times. V is TRBV28 and J is TRBJ2-1, with D possibly being TRBD2 (6 bases). The J call is doubtful: the DNA matches TRBJ2-5 better. The CDR3 is 15 residues long. Germline V gene data show CDR1 as MDHEN and CDR2 as SYDVKM. Written as DNA, the CDR3 is TGTGCCAGCAAACTGCAGGGAGGAGGGTTGGAGACCCAGTACTTC. It codes for CASKLQGGGLETQYF.

This chain joins TRBV4-2 and TRBJ2-5; D is ambiguous. Trimming took off 0 bases at V and 2 bases at J, with 7 bases between the two ends. CDR3 length: 14 residues. CDR1 is LGHNA, CDR2 YNFKEQ, per germline. CDR3 amino acids: CASSQEAAQETQYF. Written as DNA, the CDR3 is TGTGCCAGCAGCCAAGAGGCGGCTCAAGAGACCCAGTACTTC.

This clonotype was detected a few times. The genes are TRBV7-2 and TRBJ2-7, with 8 bases aligning to TRBD2. V lost 2 bases, J lost 8 bases, and 14 bases stayed unmatched. The CDR3 spans 16 residues. CDR1 and CDR2 (germline): SGHTA, FQGNSA. The CDR3 DNA reads as TGTGCCAGCAGCTTATCCCCCCCCAGCGGGAGTATCAAGCAGTACTTC. It is translated as CASSLSPPSGSIKQYF.

The V and J genes are TRBV21-1 and TRBJ1-3; the table's D call of TRBD1 was not tested on the DNA. TRBV21-1 is noted as a pseudogene. This CDR3 has 16 residues. The CDR3 protein is CASSRQDTLPGNTIYF. Written as DNA, the CDR3 is TGTGCCAGCAGCCGCCAGGACACTCTCCCTGGAAACACCATATATTTT.

The V and J genes are TRBV25-1 and TRBJ1-1; no reliable D call. The germline V gene encodes CDR1 MGHDK and CDR2 SYGVNS. CDR3 length equals 16 residues. Deletions cut 6 bases from V and 0 bases from J, with 17 bases between. In nucleotides, the CDR3 is TGTGCCAGCAGGTCCAGTTCGGTATACATGAACACTGAAGCTTTCTTT. Translating it yields CASRSSSVYMNTEAFF.

The V and J genes are TRBV28 and TRBJ1-1, with a tentative D call TRBD1 (6 bases). Per germline, CDR1 MDHEN and CDR2 SYDVKM. The CDR3 totals 12 residues. The V and J ends lost 5 bases and 6 bases respectively, with 10 bases between them. The CDR3 here is CASSPQGPEAFF. DNA of the CDR3: TGTGCCAGCAGTCCTCAGGGGCCTGAAGCTTTCTTT.